These 32 T cell receptor beta chains share one sample of origin, sequenced in a study of blood T cell repertoires in COVID-19. Sequencing was performed with immunoSEQ multiplex PCR; in TCRdb, only in-frame clones are kept and a portion is missing. The sample lists a few hundred thousand clones; about 89% were seen once. The material sequenced was peripheral blood. Receptor source: a man younger than 45 with acute or convalescent COVID-19.

This clone was recorded only once. J is TRBJ2-1 and V is TRBV18, with 7 bases identical to TRBD2. This CDR3 has 12 amino acids. V dropped 6 bases and J dropped 7; count of bases not matched to a gene: 3. Germline assignment: CDR1 KGHSH and CDR2 LQKENI. The CDR3 sequence: CASSPGGNEQFF. The DNA of the CDR3 is TGTGCCAGCTCCCCCGGGGGGAATGAGCAGTTCTTC.

V gene TRBV29-1 combines with J gene TRBJ2-2; D is perhaps TRBD1 (6 bases). The CDR3 extends over 14 amino acids. Deletions cut 4 bases from V and 4 bases from J, with 13 bases between. Germline CDR1 and CDR2: SQVTM and ANQGSEA. The CDR3 bases are TGCAGCGTTGTCTCCGGACAGCTCACCGGGGAGCTGTTTTTT. Protein sequence: CSVVSGQLTGELFF.

This rearrangement joins TRBV13 to TRBJ1-5; 7 nucleotides align to TRBD1. V was pared by 3 bases and J by 7 bases, with 15 bases of the junction left unmatched. This CDR3 is 17 amino acids long. Germline assignment: CDR1 PRHDT and CDR2 FYEKMQ (reference sequence). CDR3 residues: CASSLGDSSAGRQPQHF. The CDR3 DNA reads as TGTGCCAGCAGCTTGGGGGACAGTTCCGCCGGGCGGCAGCCCCAGCATTTT. The full variable domain, in which reference TRBV13 and TRBJ1-5 provide the parts outside the CDR3, is AAGVIQSPRHLIKEKRETATLKCYPIPRHDTVYWYQQGPGQDPQFLISFYEKMQSDKGSIPDRFSAQQFSDYHSELNMSSLELGDSALYFCASSLGDSSAGRQPQHFGDGTRLSIL.

This clone has only one observation. The chain couples TRBV19 to TRBJ1-5; 7 positions match TRBD1. V trimming: 8 bases; J trimming: 3 bases; junction bases outside the gene matches: 10. The CDR3 contains 15 residues. Per the germline V gene, CDR1 is LNHDA and CDR2 is SQIVND (reference sequence). The CDR3 loop is CASSARDSYNQPQHF. In DNA form, the CDR3 reads TGTGCCAGTTCTGCCCGGGACAGCTACAATCAGCCCCAGCATTTT.

This rearrangement joins TRBV18 to TRBJ2-2; a weak D match, TRBD1 (6 bases). CDR3 length: 17 amino acids. The germline V gene has CDR1 KGHSH and CDR2 LQKENI. V was cut by 2 bases and J by 6 bases, with 19 bases left in between. Written as DNA, the CDR3 is TGTGCCAGCTCACCATTGGGACAATTTTCTGGAGCCGGGGAGCTGTTTTTT. It codes for CASSPLGQFSGAGELFF.

The chain joins TRBV10-3 to TRBJ2-3, with TRBD1 identical over 12 bases. The CDR3 has 17 residues. CDR1 and CDR2 from the germline V gene are ENHRY and SYGVKD. The V segment lost 2 bases and the J segment 2 bases; nucleotides outside the gene matches: 5. DNA of the CDR3: TGTGCCATCAGTGAGCGGGACAGGGGGCGACACACAGATACGCAGTATTTT. Residues: CAISERDRGRHTDTQYF.

This rearrangement joins TRBV7-9 to TRBJ1-1; D perhaps matches TRBD1 (5 bases). CDR1 and CDR2 from the germline V gene are SEHNR and FQNEAQ (reference sequence). Trimming stripped 5 bases from V and 8 bases from J, with 15 bases between. The CDR3 covers 13 residues. The CDR3 spells CASSLNARTEAFF. The CDR3 bases are TGTGCCAGCAGCCTAAACGCCCGGACAGAAGCTTTCTTT.

The chain has TRBV7-2 and TRBJ2-1; 10 positions agree with TRBD2. The CDR3 runs 16 residues. V dropped 2 bases and J dropped 3; count of bases not matched to a gene: 4. Germline CDR1 and CDR2: SGHTA and FQGNSA. This chain's CDR3 is CASSLKLAGNYNEQFF. The DNA of the CDR3 is TGTGCCAGCAGCTTAAAACTAGCGGGGAACTACAATGAGCAGTTCTTC.

V is TRBV30 and J is TRBJ1-5, with no clear D. CDR3 length: 13 amino acids. Trimming took 2 bases from V and 1 from J, leaving 6 bases between them. CDR1 and CDR2 (germline): GTSNPN, SVGIG (reference sequence). CDR3 protein: CAWSPQSNQPQHF. The DNA for the CDR3 is TGTGCCTGGAGTCCCCAGAGCAATCAGCCCCAGCATTTT.

The V gene is TRBV11-2, the J gene TRBJ2-7; 10 bases are shared with TRBD1. CDR1 is SGHAT and CDR2 is FQNNGV in the germline V gene. J gave up 2 bases and V 1 base, and 11 bases lay outside the gene matches. CDR3 length equals 18 residues. The CDR3 region is CASSLVSRQGARTYEQYF. The CDR3 bases are TGTGCCAGCAGCTTAGTCTCCCGACAGGGGGCGCGGACCTACGAGCAGTACTTC.

The rearrangement joins TRBV3-1 (or the pseudogene TRBV3-2) to TRBJ2-1; 7 bases fit TRBD1. The length of the CDR3 is 14 residues. The germline gives CDR1 LGHDT, CDR2 YNNKEL (reference sequence). J was trimmed by 10 bases and V by 4 bases; bases with no gene match: 10. Here the CDR3 DNA reads TGTGCCAGCAGCCCTTACTTCGGACAGGTCGAGCAGTTCTTC. Its protein product is CASSPYFGQVEQFF.

CDR3: CATTGGGTDTQYF. In DNA, the CDR3 is TGTGCCACGACGGGGGGTGGCACAGATACGCAGTATTTT. V usage is TRBV6-5 and J usage is TRBJ2-3; 7 nucleotides match TRBD2. This CDR3 spans 13 amino acids. CDR1 is MNHEY, CDR2 SVGAGI, per germline. The V and J ends lost 10 bases and 1 base, in that order; junction bases with no gene match: 5.

V is TRBV6-6 and J is TRBJ2-7, with D possibly matching TRBD2 (6 bases). The CDR3 is made up of 12 amino acids. Trimming took off 4 bases at V and 3 bases at J, with 7 bases between the two ends. Germline V gene sequence: CDR1 MNHNY, CDR2 SVGAGI (reference sequence). The CDR3 DNA reads as TGTGCCAGCAGTTCGGGACTCTACGAGCAGTACTTC. This sequence encodes CASSSGLYEQYF.

The V call is TRBV6-1, the J call TRBJ1-2, with D tentatively TRBD1 (5 bases). Germline CDR1 and CDR2: MNHNS and SASEGT. Between the trimmed V and J ends, which lost 3 bases and 2 bases, there was a span of 13 bases. The CDR3 is 15 residues long. The CDR3 reads CASSEQGSGNYGYTF. CDR3 in DNA: TGTGCCAGCAGTGAGCAGGGTTCAGGCAACTATGGCTACACCTTC.

This clone was seen a few times. The J gene is TRBJ2-7, the V gene TRBV7-2; a weak D match, TRBD2 (5 bases). The V end lost 5 bases, the J end lost 0 bases, and 14 bases lay between the germline ends. CDR1 and CDR2 from the germline V gene are SGHTA and FQGNSA. The length of the CDR3 is 15 residues. In DNA form, the CDR3 reads TGTGCCAGCAGCCGGACTTACATTAGCTCCTACGAGCAGTACTTC. Amino acid sequence: CASSRTYISSYEQYF.

Concerning this clone itself: This CDR3 is also generated by other DNA sequences in the sample. The chain links TRBV5-1 to TRBJ2-7, with 7 bases fitting TRBD2. With 0 bases clipped from V and 6 bases from J, the junction kept 0 bases outside the gene matches. Germline V CDR1 and CDR2: SGHRS, YFSETQ. The CDR3 is 12 residues long. CDR3 region: CASSLAGGEQYF. The CDR3 region has the DNA TGCGCCAGCAGCTTGGCGGGGGGCGAGCAGTACTTC.

The rearrangement joins TRBV2 to TRBJ1-3; TRBD1 matches 7 bases. In germline, CDR1 is SNHLY, CDR2 FYNNEI. With 0 bases clipped from V and 8 bases from J, the junction kept 4 bases outside the gene matches. The CDR3 length is 14 residues. Written as DNA, the CDR3 is TGTGCCAGCAGTGAAGCGACAGGGACCCACACCATATATTTT. Its protein product is CASSEATGTHTIYF.

The count of this clone is one. The V gene is TRBV25-1, the J gene TRBJ2-3; D is unclear. Germline values: CDR1 MGHDK, CDR2 SYGVNS. V lost 3 bases, J lost 1 base, and 14 bases lay in between. This CDR3 is 16 amino acids long. The CDR3 protein is CASSDYFRLGTDTQYF. The CDR3, as DNA: TGTGCCAGCAGTGACTACTTCCGTTTGGGCACAGATACGCAGTATTTT. Full variable domain (remainder filled in from reference TRBV25-1 and TRBJ2-3): EADIYQTPRYLVIGTGKKITLECSQTMGHDKMYWYQQDPGMELHLIHYSYGVNSTEKGDLSSESTVSRIRTEHFPLTLESARPSHTSQYLCASSDYFRLGTDTQYFGPGTRLTVL.

The V gene is TRBV5-1, the J gene TRBJ1-1; the match to TRBD1 covers 11 bases. This CDR3 has 17 amino acids. The J segment lost 4 bases and the V segment lost 4 bases, leaving 12 bases of the junction unmatched. Per germline, CDR1 SGHRS and CDR2 YFSETQ. CDR3 in amino acids: CASSPGQGAQPGTEAFF. The CDR3 DNA is TGCGCCAGCAGCCCTGGACAGGGGGCGCAACCCGGCACTGAAGCTTTCTTT.

This clone has just one count. The V and J genes are TRBV2 and TRBJ2-3, with D unresolved. The ends were cut back, 4 bases at V and 8 bases at J, with 10 bases in the middle. The germline gives CDR1 SNHLY, CDR2 FYNNEI. This CDR3 has 12 residues. In DNA form, the CDR3 reads TGTGCCAGCAGTGTAGCCTGGGCTACGCAGTATTTT. This codes for CASSVAWATQYF.

The J gene is TRBJ2-7, the V gene TRBV6-2 or TRBV6-3; D may be TRBD2 (6 bases). CDR1 is MNHEY and CDR2 is SVGEGT in the germline V gene. The CDR3 is 18 residues long. Trimming took off 2 bases at V and 6 bases at J, with 26 bases between the two ends. This CDR3 reads CASSYRHAAREANFEQYF. The CDR3 DNA reads as TGTGCCAGCAGTTACCGACACGCTGCAAGGGAGGCAAATTTCGAGCAGTACTTC.

V is TRBV7-3 and J is TRBJ2-2, with unresolved D. V was trimmed by 0 bases and J by 7 bases, leaving 3 bases between them. The CDR3 consists of 12 residues. The germline V gene has CDR1 SGHTA and CDR2 FQGTGA. CDR3 DNA: TGTGCCAGCAGCTTAACCTTCGGGGAGCTGTTTTTT. It specifies CASSLTFGELFF.

The gene calls are TRBV3-1 (or the pseudogene TRBV3-2) and TRBJ1-6; possibly TRBD1 for D (6 bases). The CDR3 covers 12 residues. V lost 1 base and J 15 bases, leaving 10 bases between the germline ends. Germline-derived CDR1 and CDR2 are LGHDT and YNNKEL (reference sequence). The CDR3 loop reads CASSQVGGSLHF. CDR3 bases: TGTGCCAGCAGCCAAGTAGGGGGAAGCCTCCACTTT.

V usage is TRBV6-1 and J usage is TRBJ1-2; D call uncertain. The V end was cut by 5 bases, the J end by 8 bases, with 9 bases between. Germline lookup yields CDR1 MNHNS and CDR2 SASEGT. This CDR3 is 11 amino acids long. CDR3 DNA sequence: TGTGCCAGCAGTTACGAGCGGGGCTACACCTTC. Its protein is CASSYERGYTF.

V gene TRBV29-1 combines with J gene TRBJ2-7, with 10 bases identical to TRBD1. Losses at the gene ends were 0 bases for V and 2 bases for J; bases not matched to a gene: 7. The CDR3 is made up of 16 amino acids. Germline CDR1 is SQVTM and CDR2 is ANQGSEA. For the CDR3, the DNA is TGCAGCGTTGAAGATAAGGGACAGGGGCTTGCCTACGAGCAGTACTTC. This translates into CSVEDKGQGLAYEQYF.

CDR3 nucleotides: TGTGCCAGCAGCCAAAGGACAGACCCCTACGAGCAGTACTTC. Its protein is CASSQRTDPYEQYF. The rearrangement uses TRBV3-1 (or the pseudogene TRBV3-2) and TRBJ2-7, with D possibly matching TRBD1 (6 bases). The length of the CDR3 is 14 residues. V was pared by 2 bases and J by 2 bases, with 10 bases between. Germline V gives CDR1 LGHDT, CDR2 YNNKEL (reference sequence).

The genes are TRBV6-5 and TRBJ1-1; 7 bases agree with TRBD1. The ends lost 2 bases at V and 6 bases at J; junction bases unmatched: 6. The CDR3 spans 14 residues. CDR1 and CDR2 (germline): MNHEY, SVGAGI. The CDR3: CASSYELGQAEAFF. The CDR3 coding sequence is TGTGCCAGCAGTTACGAACTCGGACAGGCTGAAGCTTTCTTT.

The rearrangement joins TRBV6-5 to TRBJ2-1, with 9 bases lining up with TRBD2. This CDR3 region has 15 residues. V lost 6 bases, J lost 6 bases, and 9 bases stayed unmatched. CDR1 is MNHEY, CDR2 SVGAGI, per germline. DNA of the CDR3: TGTGCCAGCAGCTATAGCGGGAGTTCTGCCAATGAGCAGTTCTTC. It encodes CASSYSGSSANEQFF.

V and J are TRBV28 and TRBJ2-2; D possibly corresponds to TRBD1 (6 bases). Looked up from germline, CDR1 is MDHEN and CDR2 is SYDVKM. V lost 7 bases and J lost 7, with 16 bases in between. The CDR3 extends over 14 amino acids. The CDR3 loop is CASTPARGGGELFF. The CDR3 region has the DNA TGTGCCAGCACTCCGGCTCGAGGGGGCGGGGAGCTGTTTTTT.

The table lists this clone with a few counts. One end of the junction does not line up with germline, which may come from a read error. The gene calls are TRBV6-4 and TRBJ2-1; 9 nucleotides line up with TRBD2. Germline-derived CDR1 and CDR2 are MRHNA and SNTAGT. This CDR3 is built from 15 residues. The DNA for the CDR3 is TGTGCCAGCAGGAAGACTAGCGGAAACTACAATGGGCAGTTCTTC. This encodes CASRKTSGNYNGQFF.

The CDR3 nucleotides read TGTGCCAGCAGCTTAGTTTTCAACGGGGGGAGCCGAGAGCAGTACTTC. This encodes CASSLVFNGGSREQYF. The chain combines TRBV7-2 with TRBJ2-7, with 7 bases matching TRBD2. This CDR3 has 16 residues. Trimming took 1 base from V and 7 from J; bases not matched to a gene: 13. Germline lookup yields CDR1 SGHTA and CDR2 FQGNSA.

The gene calls are TRBV7-9 and TRBJ1-5; 8 bases line up with TRBD1. There are 13 residues in the CDR3. Germline trimming cut 3 bases from V and 10 bases from J; bases unmatched to any gene: 5. CDR1 is SEHNR, CDR2 FQNEAQ, per germline (reference sequence). CDR3 nucleotides: TGTGCCAGCAGCTTCTTACAGGGGGGCCCCCAGCATTTT. Protein: CASSFLQGGPQHF.